Shown below are 18 T cell receptor beta chains from a single sample sequenced in a study of blood T cell repertoires in COVID-19. TCRdb's copy holds only in-frame clones and misses some; the assay was immunoSEQ multiplex PCR. The data hold 55,000 to 75,000 clones, with 84% observed a single time. Sequencing was done on a sample of peripheral blood. These receptors were taken from a man in his sixties with COVID-19, enrolled during active disease.

The chain is built from TRBV10-1 and TRBJ2-5; 11 bases align to TRBD2. Trimming cost V 6 bases and J 6 bases; bases outside gene matches: 15. CDR1 is WNHNN and CDR2 is SYGVQD in the germline V gene (reference sequence). This CDR3 contains 17 residues. The CDR3 nucleotides are TGCGCCAGCAGGGACCTAGCGGGAGGAGGGAAGTGGAAGACCCAGTACTTC. Amino acids: CASRDLAGGGKWKTQYF.

This chain connects TRBV5-6 to TRBJ1-4, with 7 bases matching TRBD1. CDR3 size: 16 residues. Per the germline V gene, CDR1 is SGHDT and CDR2 is YYEEEE. V dropped 4 bases and J dropped 3; count of bases not matched to a gene: 9. CDR3 sequence (DNA): TGTGCCAGCAGCCGGCGGCAGGGGGGCTCTAATGAAAAACTGTTTTTT. It specifies CASSRRQGGSNEKLFF.

This clone appeared a single time. This chain uses TRBV5-1 with TRBJ1-1; no clear D gene. The CDR3 totals 15 residues. Germline V CDR1 and CDR2: SGHRS, YFSETQ. V shed 0 bases and J shed 1 base, with 10 bases lying between them. The CDR3 loop reads CASSLVGASNTEAFF. The CDR3 bases are TGCGCCAGCAGCTTGGTTGGAGCCTCGAACACTGAAGCTTTCTTT.

CDR3 residues: CATSPRAGENEKLFF. CDR3 coding DNA: TGTGCCACTTCGCCCAGGGCAGGGGAAAATGAAAAACTGTTTTTT. The chain has TRBV19 and TRBJ1-4, with a weak D call TRBD1 (6 bases). This CDR3 comprises 15 residues. Germline CDR1 and CDR2: LNHDA and SQIVND (reference sequence). Trimming took off 10 bases at V and 5 bases at J, with 20 bases between the two ends.

The rearrangement links TRBV19 to TRBJ2-1, with a weak D call TRBD2 (6 bases). CDR1 is LNHDA and CDR2 is SQIVND in the germline V gene (reference sequence). The CDR3 sequence is 18 residues long. Trimming removed 3 bases at V and 0 bases at J, with 18 bases between. The CDR3 reads CASSIRIPGESSYNEQFF. The CDR3 region has the DNA TGTGCCAGTAGTATCAGAATACCGGGGGAAAGCTCCTACAATGAGCAGTTCTTC.

The chain employs TRBV19 and TRBJ2-7; tentative D call: TRBD2 (5 bases). The germline V gene has CDR1 LNHDA and CDR2 SQIVND (reference sequence). Trimming pared 3 bases from V and 0 bases from J, leaving 12 bases between. The CDR3 loop spans 15 amino acids. CDR3 in DNA: TGTGCCAGTAGTATCGGGAATGCCCCCTCCTACGAGCAGTACTTC. Its protein product is CASSIGNAPSYEQYF.

This clone was detected once. J is TRBJ2-3 and V is TRBV5-1, with 12 bases fitting TRBD2. In germline, CDR1 is SGHRS, CDR2 YFSETQ. Germline trimming cut 4 bases from V and 3 bases from J; bases unmatched to any gene: 9. The CDR3 length is 17 residues. This CDR3 reads CASSPRASGRGTDTQYF. CDR3 nucleotides: TGCGCCAGCAGCCCGAGGGCTAGCGGGAGGGGTACAGATACGCAGTATTTT. Looking up the rest from reference TRBV5-1 and TRBJ2-3 gives the full variable domain: KAGVTQTPRYLIKTRGQQVTLSCSPISGHRSVSWYQQTPGQGLQFLFEYFSETQRNKGNFPGRFSGRQFSNSRSEMNVSTLELGDSALYLCASSPRASGRGTDTQYFGPGTRLTVL.

The rearrangement joins TRBV5-6 to TRBJ2-7; 11 nucleotides match TRBD2. Germline values: CDR1 SGHDT, CDR2 YYEEEE. V dropped 0 bases and J dropped 6; count of bases not matched to a gene: 8. This CDR3 is 16 amino acids long. The CDR3 DNA is TGTGCCAGCAGCTTGGACTATAGCGGGAGGGCGGGCGAGCAGTACTTC. Protein: CASSLDYSGRAGEQYF.

This chain connects TRBV11-2 to TRBJ1-2; TRBD1 is a possible D gene (5 bases). The V end was cut by 1 base, the J end by 4 bases, with 13 bases between. This CDR3 has 15 amino acids. Germline CDR1 SGHAT, CDR2 FQNNGV. The CDR3: CASSLAGTGVYGYTF. As DNA, the CDR3 is TGTGCCAGCAGCTTAGCGGGGACGGGGGTCTATGGCTACACCTTC.

This chain joins TRBV28 and TRBJ1-5; a possible D gene is TRBD1 (5 bases). The germline V gene has CDR1 MDHEN and CDR2 SYDVKM. Between the trimmed V and J ends, which lost 2 bases and 4 bases, there was a span of 9 bases. The CDR3 loop spans 14 amino acids. The CDR3 bases are TGTGCCAGCAGTTTAGGGGGGGGGAATCAGCCCCAGCATTTT. Translation: CASSLGGGNQPQHF.

The rearrangement links TRBV5-1 to TRBJ2-3; 10 bases match TRBD1. Germline CDR1 is SGHRS and CDR2 is YFSETQ. The V and J ends lost 7 bases and 1 base, in that order; junction bases with no gene match: 6. There are 15 residues in the CDR3. The CDR3 DNA follows: TGCGCCAGCGCCCCAGGACAGGGGGGCACAGATACGCAGTATTTT. Translation gives CASAPGQGGTDTQYF.

The V call is TRBV30, the J call TRBJ2-1; 7 positions agree with TRBD2. The CDR3 has 14 residues. The J segment lost 6 bases and the V segment lost 2 bases, leaving 7 bases of the junction unmatched. CDR1 GTSNPN and CDR2 SVGIG come from the germline V gene (reference sequence). Here the CDR3 DNA reads TGTGCCTGGAGTCGTCTAGCGGAGGCCAATGAGCAGTTCTTC. This translates into CAWSRLAEANEQFF. Full variable domain (missing parts from reference TRBV30 and TRBJ2-1): SQTIHQWPATLVQPVGSPLSLECTVEGTSNPNLYWYRQAAGRGLQLLFYSVGIGQISSEVPQNLSASRPQDRQFILSSKKLLLSDSGFYLCAWSRLAEANEQFFGPGTRLTVL.

The gene calls are TRBV10-3 and TRBJ2-7, with 10 bases lining up with TRBD2. After removal of 8 bases from V and 5 bases from J, the junction contained 9 bases not matched to a gene. The length of the CDR3 is 14 residues. In germline, CDR1 is ENHRY, CDR2 SYGVKD. The CDR3 sequence is CAIAASGRTNEQYF. CDR3 nucleotide sequence: TGTGCCATCGCGGCTAGCGGGAGAACCAACGAGCAGTACTTC.

The CDR3, as DNA: TGTGCCAGCAGTTACGCCCAGGGAAACTATGGCTACACCTTC. Its protein product is CASSYAQGNYGYTF. V gene TRBV6-5 combines with J gene TRBJ1-2; a possible D gene is TRBD1 (5 bases). Germline CDR1 reads MNHEY; CDR2 reads SVGAGI. The V gene lost 2 bases and the J gene lost 2 bases, with 9 bases spanning the gap. The CDR3 length is 14 residues.

This clone was picked up many times. V is TRBV7-2 and J is TRBJ1-4; D gene ambiguous. Trimming pared 1 base from V and 6 bases from J, leaving 6 bases between. Germline V gives CDR1 SGHTA, CDR2 FQGNSA. CDR3 size: 13 residues. The CDR3 nucleotides read TGTGCCAGCAGCTTAGGGCAGTATGAAAAACTGTTTTTT. It yields the protein CASSLGQYEKLFF.

The chain is built from TRBV28 and TRBJ2-7, with 14 nucleotides matching TRBD2. Germline CDR1 is MDHEN and CDR2 is SYDVKM. This CDR3 comprises 15 residues. After removal of 4 bases from V and 2 bases from J, the junction contained 1 base not matched to a gene. The CDR3 bases are TGTGCCAGCAGTTGGGGACTAGCGGGGGCCTACGAGCAGTACTTC. Protein product: CASSWGLAGAYEQYF.

The chain joins TRBV11-3 to TRBJ2-5; 9 nucleotides align to TRBD1. V gave up 6 bases and J gave up 5 bases; unmatched junction bases: 4. The V gene's germline CDR1 is SGHNT and CDR2 YENEEA. CDR3 length equals 13 residues. DNA for the CDR3: TGTGCCAGCAGATCCGGGACAGGGGAGACCCAGTACTTC. Encoded protein: CASRSGTGETQYF. Full variable domain (outside the CDR3, taken from reference TRBV11-3 and TRBJ2-5): EAGVVQSPRYKIIEKKQPVAFWCNPISGHNTLYWYLQNLGQGPELLIRYENEEAVDDSQLPKDRFSAERLKGVDSTLKIQPAELGDSAVYLCASRSGTGETQYFGPGTRLLVL.

This rearrangement joins TRBV9 to TRBJ2-2; 12 positions agree with TRBD2. There are 17 residues in the CDR3. The germline CDR1 and CDR2 sequences are SGDLS and YYNGEE. V dropped 4 bases and J dropped 3; count of bases not matched to a gene: 7. For the CDR3, the DNA is TGTGCCAGCAGCTCTCGGACTAGCGGGATTGACACCGGGGAGCTGTTTTTT. Protein: CASSSRTSGIDTGELFF.